The clone carrying this T cell receptor beta chain was seen more than once but under ten times. PCR amplification relied on 60 Vbeta primers (plus 13 Jbeta primers). Measured with immunoSEQ multiplex PCR; TCRdb has only the in-frame clones, and not every one. The sample has some 150,000 clones, roughly three quarters seen once; the top ten hold 1.2% to 1.5%. The sample comes from a study of cytomegalovirus exposure and HLA in healthy donors. V gave up 0 bases and J gave up 0 bases; unmatched junction bases: 11. CDR1 and CDR2 from the germline V gene are SGDLS and YYNGEE. This CDR3 comprises 19 residues.

The chain recombines TRBV9 with TRBJ2-1; 8 bases map to TRBD2. The sample was PBMCs. The receptor's source is a man in his 60s in good health and CMV-seronegative. The CDR3 nucleotides are TGTGCCAGCAGCGTAGCGATAGATTCGGGAGGGAGCTCCTACAATGAGCAGTTCTTC. As protein: CASSVAIDSGGSSYNEQFF.